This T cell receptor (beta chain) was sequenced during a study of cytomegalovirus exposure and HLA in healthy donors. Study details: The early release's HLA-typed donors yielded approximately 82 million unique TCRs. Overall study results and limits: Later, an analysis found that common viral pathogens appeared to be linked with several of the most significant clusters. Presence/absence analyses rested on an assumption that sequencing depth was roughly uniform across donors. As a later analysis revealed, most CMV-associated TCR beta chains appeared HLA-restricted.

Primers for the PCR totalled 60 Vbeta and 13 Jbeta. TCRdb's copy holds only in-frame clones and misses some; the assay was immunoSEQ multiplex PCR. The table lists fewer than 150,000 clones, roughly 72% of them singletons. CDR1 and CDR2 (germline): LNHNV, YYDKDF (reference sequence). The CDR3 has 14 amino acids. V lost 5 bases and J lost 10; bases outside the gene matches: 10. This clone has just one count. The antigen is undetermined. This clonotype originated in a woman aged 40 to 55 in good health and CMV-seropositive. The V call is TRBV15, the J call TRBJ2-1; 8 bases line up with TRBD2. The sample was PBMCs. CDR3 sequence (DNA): TGTGCCACCAGCTTAGAGTCCGGGGGGGAGGAGCAGTTCTTC. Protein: CATSLESGGEEQFF.